These 17 T cell receptor beta chains were sequenced from one sample in a study of blood T cell repertoires in COVID-19. Using immunoSEQ multiplex PCR, the repertoire was profiled, and TCRdb retains in-frame clones only, with some absent. This sample has tens of thousands of clones, with approximately 78% found just once. Sequences were obtained from peripheral blood. These receptors all stem from a human donor in a cohort sampled during active COVID-19.

This clone is a singleton in its sample. The V call is TRBV4-2, the J call TRBJ2-1, with 8 bases fitting TRBD2. V lost 3 bases, J lost 8 bases, and 15 bases stayed unmatched. Germline CDR1 LGHNA, CDR2 YNFKEQ. This CDR3 has 17 residues. Written as DNA, the CDR3 is TGTGCCAGCAGCCATCGCGAGCGGGAGATTGCGGTCCATGAGCAGTTCTTC. Protein: CASSHREREIAVHEQFF.

V usage is TRBV7-8 and J usage is TRBJ2-7, with 11 bases lining up with TRBD2. With 2 bases clipped from V and 5 bases from J, the junction kept 2 bases outside the gene matches. The CDR3 runs to 14 residues. Germline V CDR1 and CDR2: SGHVS, FQNEAQ. The CDR3 loop is CASSLKLAGDEQYF. The CDR3 DNA follows: TGTGCCAGCAGCTTAAAACTAGCGGGAGACGAGCAGTACTTC. Full variable domain (remainder filled in from reference TRBV7-8 and TRBJ2-7): GAGVSQSPRYKVAKRGQDVALRCDPISGHVSLFWYQQALGQGPEFLTYFQNEAQLDKSGLPSDRFFAERPEGSVSTLKIQRTQQEDSAVYLCASSLKLAGDEQYFGPGTRLTVT.

This clone occurred once. The chain carries TRBV24-1 and TRBJ2-1, with D possibly being TRBD1 (6 bases). Trimming left V 5 bases short and J 9 bases short, with 10 bases between. The germline gives CDR1 KGHDR, CDR2 SFDVKD. The CDR3 is 12 amino acids. The CDR3 nucleotides read TGTGCCACCAGTGTGGTAGGGGGTGAGCAGTTCTTC. Protein product: CATSVVGGEQFF.

This chain links TRBV6-5 with TRBJ2-1, with D perhaps TRBD2 (5 bases). There are 14 residues in the CDR3. Looked up from germline, CDR1 is MNHEY and CDR2 is SVGAGI. The CDR3 nucleotides read TGTGCGGGCAAGGAGGATCTCTCCTACAATGAGCAGTTCTTC. It is translated as CAGKEDLSYNEQFF.

This rearrangement joins TRBV30 to TRBJ1-6; D is perhaps TRBD1 (6 bases). Per germline, CDR1 GTSNPN and CDR2 SVGIG (reference sequence). The CDR3 sequence is 15 residues long. V lost 2 bases, J lost 4 bases, and 12 bases lay in between. CDR3 sequence (DNA): TGTGCCTGGAGTAAAGGAACAGGGTATAATTCACCCCTCCACTTT. It codes for CAWSKGTGYNSPLHF.

V gene TRBV5-1 combines with J gene TRBJ1-2, with TRBD1 matching 7 bases. CDR1 and CDR2 from the germline V gene are SGHRS and YFSETQ. Losses at the gene ends were 3 bases for V and 0 bases for J; bases not matched to a gene: 8. The CDR3 loop spans 16 amino acids. The CDR3 spells CASSSGTVGANYGYTF. CDR3 nucleotides: TGCGCCAGCAGCTCGGGGACAGTGGGGGCTAACTATGGCTACACCTTC.

The table lists this clone with a count of one. The chain recombines TRBV24-1 with TRBJ2-5, with 9 nucleotides matching TRBD2. V lost 2 bases to trimming and J lost 4 bases; unmatched junction nucleotides: 13. This CDR3 comprises 18 residues. Germline V lookup: CDR1 KGHDR, CDR2 SFDVKD. As DNA, the CDR3 is TGTGCCACCAGTGATTATACCAATAGCGGGAGAGGTGGAGAGACCCAGTACTTC. Its protein product is CATSDYTNSGRGGETQYF.

The chain couples TRBV4-1 to TRBJ1-1, with D uncertain. The CDR3 covers 13 residues. Germline values: CDR1 MGHRA, CDR2 YSYEKL. Trimming took 0 bases from V and 6 from J, leaving 8 bases between them. The CDR3 sequence: CASSQDQASEAFF. In DNA, the CDR3 is TGCGCCAGCAGCCAAGACCAGGCTTCTGAAGCTTTCTTT.

The genes are TRBV6-6 and TRBJ2-1; 14 bases match TRBD2. Per the germline V gene, CDR1 is MNHNY and CDR2 is SVGAGI (reference sequence). Trimming removed 6 bases from V and 9 bases from J; junction bases left unmatched: 10. CDR3 length: 16 amino acids. CDR3 residues: CASRGLAGGGWGEQFF. The CDR3 DNA reads TGTGCCAGCAGAGGACTAGCGGGAGGAGGGTGGGGTGAGCAGTTCTTC.

This chain joins TRBV24-1 and TRBJ2-3; 12 bases match TRBD2. Per the germline V gene, CDR1 is KGHDR and CDR2 is SFDVKD. The CDR3 contains 18 residues. Trimming removed 3 bases from V and 2 bases from J; junction bases left unmatched: 8. The CDR3 spells CATSDLAGGGKPTDTQYF. CDR3 DNA sequence: TGTGCCACCAGTGATCTAGCGGGAGGGGGAAAGCCCACAGATACGCAGTATTTT.

The chain uses TRBV19 and TRBJ2-7; no definite D call. V was trimmed by 2 bases and J by 2 bases, leaving 7 bases between them. CDR3 length: 13 amino acids. Germline CDR1 LNHDA, CDR2 SQIVND (reference sequence). The CDR3 bases are TGTGCCAGTAGTATACGGGTCGCCTACGAGCAGTACTTC. Its protein product is CASSIRVAYEQYF.

The chain uses TRBV7-9 and TRBJ2-5, with 10 positions matching TRBD1. The ends lost 1 base at V and 5 bases at J; junction bases unmatched: 7. The CDR3 contains 16 residues. The germline CDR1 and CDR2 sequences are SEHNR and FQNEAQ (reference sequence). As DNA, the CDR3 is TGTGCCAGCAGCTTAGGCGACAGGGGGCTTGCTGAGACCCAGTACTTC. It specifies CASSLGDRGLAETQYF. Filled out from reference TRBV7-9 and TRBJ2-5, the complete variable domain reads DTGVSQNPRHKITKRGQNVTFRCDPISEHNRLYWYRQTLGQGPEFLTYFQNEAQLEKSRLLSDRFSAERPKGSFSTLEIQRTEQGDSAMYLCASSLGDRGLAETQYFGPGTRLLVL.

The CDR3 coding sequence is TGTGCCACCAGCAGAGATGCACCCGACAGGGGAAATGAAAAACTGTTTTTT. Its protein is CATSRDAPDRGNEKLFF. This sequence joins TRBV15 and TRBJ1-4, with TRBD1 identical over 8 bases. J was trimmed by 5 bases and V by 0 bases; bases with no gene match: 8. CDR3 length equals 17 residues. Germline assignment: CDR1 LNHNV and CDR2 YYDKDF (reference sequence).

V gene TRBV27 combines with J gene TRBJ2-7; TRBD1 matches at 7 bases. This CDR3 has 15 amino acids. Germline V gene lookup returns CDR1 MNHEY and CDR2 SMNVEV (reference sequence). The trim removed 6 bases at V and 5 bases at J, leaving 13 bases unmatched. CDR3 in amino acids: CASSSSGTARHEQYF. The CDR3 DNA reads as TGTGCCAGCAGCTCCTCCGGGACAGCTCGGCACGAGCAGTACTTC.

The chain links TRBV10-3 to TRBJ1-1; D gene unclear. V was pared by 4 bases and J by 5 bases, with 11 bases between. This CDR3 comprises 13 residues. Per germline, CDR1 ENHRY and CDR2 SYGVKD. CDR3 region: CAISVVGRTEAFF. The CDR3 DNA is TGTGCCATCAGTGTGGTCGGGAGGACTGAAGCTTTCTTT.

The rearrangement uses TRBV30 and TRBJ1-6; 7 nucleotides line up with TRBD1. The CDR3 spans 15 residues. In germline, CDR1 is GTSNPN, CDR2 SVGIG (reference sequence). V lost 3 bases to trimming and J lost 4 bases; unmatched junction nucleotides: 6. For the CDR3, the DNA is TGTGCCTGGAGCCTCCGGGACAGATATAATTCACCCCTCCACTTT. This sequence encodes CAWSLRDRYNSPLHF.

The gene calls are TRBV28 and TRBJ2-7, with D possibly matching TRBD2 (6 bases). V was shortened by 1 base and J by 0 bases, with 22 bases between the two germline ends. The CDR3 has 19 amino acids. The germline V gene encodes CDR1 MDHEN and CDR2 SYDVKM. In DNA form, the CDR3 reads TGTGCCAGCAGTTTATTAAGCCCCCCGCGGGGCGGTCGCTCCTACGAGCAGTACTTC. This encodes CASSLLSPPRGGRSYEQYF.